This T cell receptor (beta chain) was sequenced for a study of T cells in Graves' hyperthyroidism and ophthalmopathy. Overall study findings and caveats: Ophthalmopathy was model-predicted a median about six months pre-onset. In simple terms, a model built on 13 V-J features told ophthalmopathy apart from stable hyperthyroidism.

Blood was obtained at the first hyperthyroidism diagnosis, which preceded any ophthalmopathy symptoms. Authors of the study amplified TCR beta CDR3 regions from RNA transcripts. TCR CDR3 underwent first-round RT-PCR with the HTBI primer set. TCRdb analysed the multiplex PCR reads with MiXCR anew, one entry per CDR3 protein. The sample holds about 580,000 distinct CDR3 sequences, 14% seen once. Details on this clonotype: Its antigen is still unknown.

The CDR3 runs to 11 residues. Germline V gives CDR1 MNHEY, CDR2 SVGEGT. V shed 10 bases and J shed 3 bases, with 8 bases lying between them. Input material: blood. The sequence was collected from a woman aged 25-40 years with Graves' hyperthyroidism that later progressed to Graves' ophthalmopathy. The chain couples TRBV6-2 or TRBV6-3 to TRBJ2-3; D unresolved. CDR3 bases: TGTGCCACCACCATGACAGATACGCAGTATTTT. This sequence encodes CATTMTDTQYF.